These 27 T cell receptor beta chains share one sample of origin, sequenced in a study of T cell responses to AZD1222 COVID-19 vaccine. This table comes from immunoSEQ multiplex PCR, and its TCRdb copy is limited to in-frame clones, with some not included. The sample has 150,000 to 200,000 clones, about nine tenths seen once. Sequences were derived from peripheral blood, sampled on day 0 of AZD1222 vaccination. These receptors all stem from an adult in good health.

The rearrangement links TRBV28 to TRBJ1-1, with TRBD1 as a possible D gene (5 bases). The CDR3 covers 15 residues. CDR1 MDHEN and CDR2 SYDVKM come from the germline V gene. The V gene lost 6 bases and the J gene lost 4 bases, with 18 bases spanning the gap. This CDR3 is CASRSSGGGRTEAFF. The CDR3 DNA reads as TGTGCCAGCAGATCGAGCGGGGGTGGGCGCACTGAAGCTTTCTTT.

The chain couples TRBV5-4 to TRBJ1-6, with D possibly being TRBD1 (5 bases). The V and J ends lost 0 bases and 3 bases respectively, with 7 bases between them. Germline CDR1 reads SGHNT; CDR2 reads YYREEE (reference sequence). The CDR3 contains 15 residues. CDR3 in DNA: TGTGCCAGCAGCTTGGAGACAGTCTATAATTCACCCCTCCACTTT. This sequence encodes CASSLETVYNSPLHF.

CDR3 DNA sequence: TGTGCCAGCAGCCAAGGCTTTAGCGGGATGGCAGGGCACAACTATGGCTACACCTTC. Translation: CASSQGFSGMAGHNYGYTF. The chain uses TRBV3-1 (or the pseudogene TRBV3-2) and TRBJ1-2; D may be TRBD1 (5 bases). The CDR3 runs to 19 residues. Between the trimmed V and J ends, which lost 1 base and 2 bases, there was a span of 23 bases. Germline V gene data show CDR1 as LGHDT and CDR2 as YNNKEL (reference sequence).

This sequence joins TRBV4-1 and TRBJ2-3; TRBD1 might be the D (6 bases). Trimming took off 0 bases at V and 0 bases at J, with 13 bases between the two ends. Germline loops: CDR1 MGHRA, CDR2 YSYEKL. This CDR3 region has 17 residues. This chain's CDR3 is CASSQDPSRGSTDTQYF. As DNA, the CDR3 is TGCGCCAGCAGCCAAGATCCTAGCAGGGGAAGCACAGATACGCAGTATTTT.

A single count supports this clone. The genes are TRBV4-2 and TRBJ1-6; a possible D gene is TRBD1 (5 bases). The germline CDR1 and CDR2 sequences are LGHNA and YNFKEQ. The length of the CDR3 is 16 residues. V lost 0 bases and J lost 5, with 11 bases in between. The CDR3 loop is CASSQEGAADNSPLHF. The CDR3 DNA sequence: TGTGCCAGCAGCCAAGAAGGGGCGGCCGATAATTCACCCCTCCACTTT.

The CDR3 bases are TGTGCCAGCAGCTTCTACACTCCAAGACAGGGCAAATCGGGAAACACCATATATTTT. Its translation is CASSFYTPRQGKSGNTIYF. The V call is TRBV3-1 (or the pseudogene TRBV3-2), the J call TRBJ1-3; 7 bases agree with TRBD1. This CDR3 has 19 amino acids. The germline V gene encodes CDR1 LGHDT and CDR2 YNNKEL (reference sequence). The V segment lost 5 bases and the J segment 4 bases; nucleotides outside the gene matches: 20.

This rearrangement joins TRBV5-6 to TRBJ2-1, with a possible D match to TRBD1 (6 bases). Germline values: CDR1 SGHDT, CDR2 YYEEEE. V gave up 3 bases and J gave up 5 bases, with 12 bases separating them. The length of the CDR3 is 14 residues. CDR3 coding DNA: TGTGCCAGCAGCTACCGGCAGGGGCACAATGAGCAGTTCTTC. Its translation is CASSYRQGHNEQFF.

This sequence joins TRBV14 and TRBJ2-7, with D possibly being TRBD1 (6 bases). CDR1 SGHDN and CDR2 FVKESK come from the germline V gene. The CDR3 totals 13 residues. Trimming pared 6 bases from V and 2 bases from J, leaving 11 bases between. The DNA for the CDR3 is TGTGCCAGCAGTCACAGGGAAGCCTACGAGCAGTACTTC. Protein sequence: CASSHREAYEQYF.

This clone appeared a single time. The V and J genes are TRBV10-3 and TRBJ1-1; no clear D. V was trimmed by 3 bases and J by 1 base, leaving 6 bases between them. There are 13 residues in the CDR3. Per the germline V gene, CDR1 is ENHRY and CDR2 is SYGVKD. Written as DNA, the CDR3 is TGTGCCATCAGTGACACGGGGAACACTGAAGCTTTCTTT. As protein: CAISDTGNTEAFF.

The DNA for the CDR3 is TGTGCCAGCACCCGAGAAGGGGATTCACCCCTCCACTTT. Translation gives CASTREGDSPLHF. V gene TRBV7-9 combines with J gene TRBJ1-6; the D gene is possibly TRBD1 (5 bases). The length of the CDR3 is 13 residues. Deletions cut 7 bases from V and 8 bases from J, with 12 bases between. CDR1 and CDR2 (germline): SEHNR, FQNEAQ (reference sequence).

The chain is built from TRBV27 and TRBJ1-2; D gene ambiguous. Trimming took 6 bases from V and 7 from J, leaving 18 bases between them. Germline CDR1 and CDR2: MNHEY and SMNVEV (reference sequence). This CDR3 contains 14 residues. This CDR3 is CASSLIKQASGYTF. Written as DNA, the CDR3 is TGTGCCAGCAGCCTAATTAAGCAGGCGAGTGGCTACACCTTC.

This chain uses TRBV10-1 with TRBJ1-2, with TRBD1 as a possible D gene (5 bases). Trimming pared 4 bases from V and 2 bases from J, leaving 8 bases between. Germline V gene data show CDR1 as WNHNN and CDR2 as SYGVQD (reference sequence). This CDR3 has 13 residues. CDR3 coding DNA: TGCGCCAGCAGTGTACAGGCCAACTATGGCTACACCTTC. Translated: CASSVQANYGYTF.

The chain links TRBV28 to TRBJ2-7; 7 nucleotides agree with TRBD1. CDR1 MDHEN and CDR2 SYDVKM come from the germline V gene. This CDR3 has 12 amino acids. Trimming at V came to 6 bases and at J to 2 bases, leaving 1 base not matched to a gene. The CDR3 DNA reads as TGTGCCAGCAGCGGACAGGCCTACGAGCAGTACTTC. Translated, it gives CASSGQAYEQYF.

The rearrangement links TRBV30 to TRBJ1-3, with D perhaps TRBD1 (5 bases). This CDR3 has 15 residues. Trimming removed 0 bases from V and 2 bases from J, with 11 bases in between. From germline, CDR1 is GTSNPN and CDR2 SVGIG (reference sequence). The CDR3 is CAWSVGQSPGNTIYF. CDR3 coding DNA: TGTGCCTGGAGTGTGGGGCAGAGCCCTGGAAACACCATATATTTT.

The chain joins TRBV5-1 to TRBJ1-5; 9 bases are shared with TRBD1. The CDR3 has 17 residues. Trimming cost V 4 bases and J 3 bases; bases outside gene matches: 11. The germline CDR1 and CDR2 sequences are SGHRS and YFSETQ. The CDR3 sequence: CASSPPARDRDNQPQHF. The CDR3 bases are TGCGCCAGCAGCCCCCCCGCCCGGGACAGGGACAATCAGCCCCAGCATTTT.

This chain connects TRBV11-2 to TRBJ2-7; D might be TRBD2 (5 bases). Deletions cut 5 bases from V and 4 bases from J, with 15 bases between. This CDR3 comprises 14 residues. The germline CDR1 and CDR2 sequences are SGHAT and FQNNGV. The CDR3 sequence: CASSPSWSRYEQYF. The CDR3 DNA reads TGTGCCAGCAGCCCTAGCTGGAGTCGGTACGAGCAGTACTTC.

This sequence joins TRBV3-1 (or the pseudogene TRBV3-2) and TRBJ1-3; possibly TRBD1 for D (5 bases). Germline values: CDR1 LGHDT, CDR2 YNNKEL (reference sequence). With 5 bases removed from V and 9 bases from J, the gap between germline ends came to 11 bases. The CDR3 is 12 residues long. The CDR3 region is CASSITGTTIYF. The CDR3 nucleotides read TGTGCCAGCAGCATCACAGGTACCACCATATATTTT.

The chain joins TRBV7-3 to TRBJ2-1, with 13 bases that match TRBD2. The CDR3 contains 15 residues. Germline loops: CDR1 SGHTA, CDR2 FQGTGA. Trimming cost V 5 bases and J 6 bases; bases outside gene matches: 4. For the CDR3, the DNA is TGTGCCAGCAGCCCGACTAGCGGGGGGTTCAATGAGCAGTTCTTC. Translated, it gives CASSPTSGGFNEQFF.

There are a few counts of this clone. The chain links TRBV7-9 to TRBJ1-1; D may be TRBD1 (5 bases). The CDR3 runs 15 residues. Germline-derived CDR1 and CDR2 are SEHNR and FQNEAQ (reference sequence). With 5 bases removed from V and 4 bases from J, the gap between germline ends came to 17 bases. The CDR3 DNA reads as TGTGCCAGCAGCGCGAGGGAACAGAGGGGCACTGAAGCTTTCTTT. It codes for CASSAREQRGTEAFF.

The rearrangement joins TRBV19 to TRBJ1-3; TRBD1 aligns across 10 bases. In germline, CDR1 is LNHDA, CDR2 SQIVND (reference sequence). Germline trimming cut 3 bases from V and 3 bases from J; bases unmatched to any gene: 5. The CDR3 runs to 16 residues. Written as DNA, the CDR3 is TGTGCCAGTAGTATCACGGACAGGGGGAGTGGAAACACCATATATTTT. This encodes CASSITDRGSGNTIYF.

This chain joins TRBV19 and TRBJ2-1, with D unclear. Germline assignment: CDR1 LNHDA and CDR2 SQIVND (reference sequence). The V end lost 1 base, the J end lost 3 bases, and 10 bases lay between the germline ends. CDR3 length: 15 residues. Here the CDR3 reads CASSIGQTVYNEQFF. CDR3 nucleotides: TGTGCCAGTAGTATAGGCCAGACCGTCTACAATGAGCAGTTCTTC.

V gene TRBV7-2 combines with J gene TRBJ2-3, with 7 nucleotides matching TRBD2. Germline CDR1 and CDR2: SGHTA and FQGNSA. There are 17 residues in the CDR3. Trimming at V came to 2 bases and at J to 9 bases, leaving 17 bases not matched to a gene. The CDR3 DNA sequence: TGTGCCAGCAGCTTATCGCCCCAGCGGGACCCCGGTGGCACGCAGTATTTT. It codes for CASSLSPQRDPGGTQYF.

The chain uses TRBV7-9 and TRBJ2-1; D is ambiguous. The CDR3 consists of 13 residues. Germline V gene lookup returns CDR1 SEHNR and CDR2 FQNEAQ (reference sequence). V lost 1 base to trimming and J lost 9 bases, with 10 bases between them. Here the CDR3 reads CASSLGRLGEQFF. For the CDR3, the DNA is TGTGCCAGCAGCTTAGGCCGACTTGGTGAGCAGTTCTTC.

The gene calls are TRBV27 and TRBJ2-2; TRBD2 matches 7 bases. Trimming cost V 1 base and J 4 bases; bases outside gene matches: 9. This CDR3 is built from 17 residues. Germline CDR1 MNHEY, CDR2 SMNVEV (reference sequence). The CDR3 loop is CASSLFGSSGRTGELFF. In DNA, the CDR3 is TGTGCCAGCAGTTTATTTGGGTCTAGCGGCCGCACCGGGGAGCTGTTTTTT.

V usage is TRBV6-6 and J usage is TRBJ2-5; 7 bases match TRBD2. V dropped 0 bases and J dropped 2; count of bases not matched to a gene: 0. The CDR3 totals 14 residues. The germline CDR1 and CDR2 sequences are MNHNY and SVGAGI (reference sequence). The CDR3 sequence: CASSYSGGQETQYF. For the CDR3, the DNA is TGTGCCAGCAGTTACTCCGGGGGGCAAGAGACCCAGTACTTC.

Points on this clone: Distinct nucleotide sequences in the sample also encode this CDR3. J is TRBJ2-5 and V is TRBV18, with D tentatively TRBD1 (6 bases). V lost 3 bases to trimming and J lost 1 base, with 6 bases between them. This CDR3 region has 13 residues. Germline CDR1 reads KGHSH; CDR2 reads LQKENI. The CDR3 sequence: CASSPRGQETQYF. The CDR3 DNA follows: TGTGCCAGCTCACCCAGGGGCCAAGAGACCCAGTACTTC.

Of note for this clone: Germline is not matched at one junction end, which may reflect a read error. The chain carries TRBV30 and TRBJ1-4; 12 positions agree with TRBD1. In germline, CDR1 is GTSNPN, CDR2 SVGIG (reference sequence). This CDR3 region has 16 residues. CDR3: CARRGTGGRGNEKLFF. CDR3 nucleotide sequence: TGTGCCCGGAGGGGGACAGGGGGCCGGGGGAATGAAAAACTGTTTTTT.